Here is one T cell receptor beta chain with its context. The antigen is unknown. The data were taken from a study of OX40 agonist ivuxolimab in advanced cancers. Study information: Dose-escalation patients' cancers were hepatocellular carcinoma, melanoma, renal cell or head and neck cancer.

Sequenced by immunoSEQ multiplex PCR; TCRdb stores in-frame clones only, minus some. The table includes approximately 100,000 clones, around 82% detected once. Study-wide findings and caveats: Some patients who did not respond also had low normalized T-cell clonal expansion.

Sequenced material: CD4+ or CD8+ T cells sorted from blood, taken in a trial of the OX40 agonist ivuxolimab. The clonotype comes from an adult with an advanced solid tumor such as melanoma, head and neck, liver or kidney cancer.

The CDR3 protein is CATSTGQLNQPQHF. For the CDR3, the DNA is TGTGCCACCAGCACAGGACAGCTAAATCAGCCCCAGCATTTT. J is TRBJ1-5 and V is TRBV15; D is perhaps TRBD1 (6 bases). CDR1 LNHNV and CDR2 YYDKDF come from the germline V gene (reference sequence). The CDR3 totals 14 residues. Trimming took 4 bases from V and 4 from J, leaving 11 bases between them.